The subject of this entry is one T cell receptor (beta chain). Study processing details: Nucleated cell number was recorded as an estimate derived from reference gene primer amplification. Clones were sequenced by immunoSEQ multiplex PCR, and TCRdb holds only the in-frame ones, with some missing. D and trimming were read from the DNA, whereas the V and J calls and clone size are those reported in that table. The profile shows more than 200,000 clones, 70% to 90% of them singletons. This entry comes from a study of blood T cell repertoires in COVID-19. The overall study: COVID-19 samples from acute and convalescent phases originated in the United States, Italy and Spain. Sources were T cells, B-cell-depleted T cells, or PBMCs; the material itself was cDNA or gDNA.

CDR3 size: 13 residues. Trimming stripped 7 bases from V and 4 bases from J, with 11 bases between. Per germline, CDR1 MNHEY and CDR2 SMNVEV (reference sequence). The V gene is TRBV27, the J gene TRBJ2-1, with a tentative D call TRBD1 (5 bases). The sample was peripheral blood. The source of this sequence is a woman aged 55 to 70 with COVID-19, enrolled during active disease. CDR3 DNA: TGTGCCAGCAAGGTGGACATATACAATGAGCAGTTCTTC. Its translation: CASKVDIYNEQFF.